This TCR beta chain is from a study of T cell responses to AZD1222 COVID-19 vaccine. Points from the study as a whole: With two AZD1222 doses given, Spike-specific TCR breadth and depth both rose. Distributed over spike, vaccine-associated CD4 TCRs predominated at 160-218 and 743-854. Unmutated variant regions are reportedly the target of nearly half of TCRs that are spike-specific.

Generated by immunoSEQ multiplex PCR, the TCRdb table keeps only in-frame clones and is missing some. The sample carries about 100,000 clones, approximately 88% recorded once. As regards this clone: Its antigen remains unidentified.

Germline V gives CDR1 SGHNT, CDR2 YENEEA. After removal of 1 base from V and 0 bases from J, the junction contained 2 bases not matched to a gene. This CDR3 comprises 18 residues. This TCR came from an adult in good health. The sequenced sample was peripheral blood, obtained on day 0 of AZD1222 vaccination. J is TRBJ2-1 and V is TRBV11-3; 14 bases map to TRBD2. The CDR3 is CASSLAGTSGSSYNEQFF. The DNA for the CDR3 is TGTGCCAGCAGCTTAGCCGGGACTAGCGGGAGCTCCTACAATGAGCAGTTCTTC.